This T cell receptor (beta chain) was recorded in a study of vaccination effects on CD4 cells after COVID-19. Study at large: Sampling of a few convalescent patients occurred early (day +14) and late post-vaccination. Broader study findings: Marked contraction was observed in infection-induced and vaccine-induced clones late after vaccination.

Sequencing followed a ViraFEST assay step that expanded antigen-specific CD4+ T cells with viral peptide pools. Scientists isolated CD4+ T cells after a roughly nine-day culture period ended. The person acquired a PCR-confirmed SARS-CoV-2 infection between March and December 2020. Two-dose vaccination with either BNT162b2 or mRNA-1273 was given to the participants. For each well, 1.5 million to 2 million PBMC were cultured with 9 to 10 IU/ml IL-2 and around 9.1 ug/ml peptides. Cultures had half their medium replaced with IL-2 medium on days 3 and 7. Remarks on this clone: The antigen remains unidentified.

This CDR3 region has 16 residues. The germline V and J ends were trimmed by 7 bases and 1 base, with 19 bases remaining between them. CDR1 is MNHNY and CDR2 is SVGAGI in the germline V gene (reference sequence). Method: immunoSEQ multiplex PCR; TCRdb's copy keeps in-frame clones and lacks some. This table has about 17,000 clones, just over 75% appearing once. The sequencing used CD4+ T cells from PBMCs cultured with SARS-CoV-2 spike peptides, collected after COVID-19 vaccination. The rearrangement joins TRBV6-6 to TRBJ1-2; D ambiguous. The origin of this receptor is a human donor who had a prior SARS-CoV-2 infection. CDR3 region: CASTPSPGNFNYGYTF. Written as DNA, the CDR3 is TGTGCCAGCACCCCCTCCCCCGGCAACTTTAACTATGGCTACACCTTC.